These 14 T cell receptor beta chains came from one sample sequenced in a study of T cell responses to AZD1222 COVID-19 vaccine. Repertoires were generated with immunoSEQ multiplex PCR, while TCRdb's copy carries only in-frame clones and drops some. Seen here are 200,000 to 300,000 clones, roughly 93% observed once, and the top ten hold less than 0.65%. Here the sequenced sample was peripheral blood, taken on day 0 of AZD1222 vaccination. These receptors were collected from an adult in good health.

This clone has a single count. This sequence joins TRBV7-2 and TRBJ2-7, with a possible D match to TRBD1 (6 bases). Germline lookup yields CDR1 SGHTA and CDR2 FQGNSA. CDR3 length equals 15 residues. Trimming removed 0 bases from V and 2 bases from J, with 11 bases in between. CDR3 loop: CASSLAPTGTYEQYF. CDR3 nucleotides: TGTGCCAGCAGCTTAGCACCTACAGGGACCTACGAGCAGTACTTC.

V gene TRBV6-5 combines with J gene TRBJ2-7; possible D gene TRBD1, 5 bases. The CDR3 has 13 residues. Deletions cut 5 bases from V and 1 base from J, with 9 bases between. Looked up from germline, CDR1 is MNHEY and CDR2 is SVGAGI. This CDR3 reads CASSTPGSYEQYF. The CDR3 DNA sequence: TGTGCCAGCAGTACCCCAGGGTCCTACGAGCAGTACTTC.

CDR3: CASSERQPQHF. CDR3 in DNA: TGTGCCAGCAGTGAACGTCAGCCCCAGCATTTT. The chain couples TRBV6-1 to TRBJ1-5; unclear D gene. This CDR3 comprises 11 residues. In germline, CDR1 is MNHNS, CDR2 SASEGT. V shed 2 bases and J shed 6 bases, with 2 bases lying between them.

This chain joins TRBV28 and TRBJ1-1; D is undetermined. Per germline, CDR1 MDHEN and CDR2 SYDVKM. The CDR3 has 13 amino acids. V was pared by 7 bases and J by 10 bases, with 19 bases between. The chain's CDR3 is CASTSGVEWRAFF. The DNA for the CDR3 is TGTGCCAGCACCTCCGGGGTGGAATGGAGAGCTTTCTTT.

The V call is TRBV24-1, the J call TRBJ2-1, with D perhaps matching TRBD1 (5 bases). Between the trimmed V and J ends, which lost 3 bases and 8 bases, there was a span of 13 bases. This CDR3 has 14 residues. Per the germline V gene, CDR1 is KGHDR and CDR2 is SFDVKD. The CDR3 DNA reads TGTGCCACCAGTGATCCCGGCCAAGGGGATGAGCAGTTCTTC. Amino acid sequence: CATSDPGQGDEQFF.

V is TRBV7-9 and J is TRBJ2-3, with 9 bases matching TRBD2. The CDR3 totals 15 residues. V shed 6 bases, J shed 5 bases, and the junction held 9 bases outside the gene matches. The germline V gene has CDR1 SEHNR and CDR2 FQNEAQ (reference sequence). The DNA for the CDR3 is TGTGCCAGCAGTTATCTCAGCGGGGGGAAAGATACGCAGTATTTT. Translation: CASSYLSGGKDTQYF. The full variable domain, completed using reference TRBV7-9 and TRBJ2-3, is DTGVSQNPRHKITKRGQNVTFRCDPISEHNRLYWYRQTLGQGPEFLTYFQNEAQLEKSRLLSDRFSAERPKGSFSTLEIQRTEQGDSAMYLCASSYLSGGKDTQYFGPGTRLTVL.

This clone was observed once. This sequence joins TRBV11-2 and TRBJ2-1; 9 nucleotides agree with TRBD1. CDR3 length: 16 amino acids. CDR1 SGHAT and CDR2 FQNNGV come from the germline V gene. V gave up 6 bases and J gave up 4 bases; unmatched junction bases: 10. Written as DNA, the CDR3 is TGTGCCAGCAGTTACTCTACAGGGGGCCTATACAATGAGCAGTTCTTC. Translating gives CASSYSTGGLYNEQFF.

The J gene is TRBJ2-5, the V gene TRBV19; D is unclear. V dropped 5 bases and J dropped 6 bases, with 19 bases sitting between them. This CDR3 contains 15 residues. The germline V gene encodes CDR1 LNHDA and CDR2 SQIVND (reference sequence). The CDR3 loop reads CASSSYPRTIQTQYF. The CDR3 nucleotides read TGTGCCAGTAGTTCCTACCCCCGGACCATCCAGACCCAGTACTTC.

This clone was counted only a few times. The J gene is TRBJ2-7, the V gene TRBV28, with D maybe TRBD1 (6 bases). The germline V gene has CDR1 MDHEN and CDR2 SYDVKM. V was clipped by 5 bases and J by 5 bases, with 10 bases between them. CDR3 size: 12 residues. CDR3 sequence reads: CASSTYRDEQYF. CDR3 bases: TGTGCCAGCAGTACGTACAGGGACGAGCAGTACTTC.

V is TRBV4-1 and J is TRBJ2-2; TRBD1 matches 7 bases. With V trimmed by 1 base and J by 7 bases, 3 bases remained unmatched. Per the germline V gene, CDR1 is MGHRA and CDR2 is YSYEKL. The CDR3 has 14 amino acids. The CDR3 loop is CASSQGQGIGELFF. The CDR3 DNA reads TGCGCCAGCAGCCAAGGACAGGGTATCGGGGAGCTGTTTTTT.

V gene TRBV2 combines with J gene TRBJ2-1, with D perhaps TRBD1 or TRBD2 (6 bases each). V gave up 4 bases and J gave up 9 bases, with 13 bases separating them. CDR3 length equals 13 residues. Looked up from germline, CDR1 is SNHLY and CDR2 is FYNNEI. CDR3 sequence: CASSGGRGREQFF. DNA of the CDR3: TGTGCCAGCAGTGGGGGTCGGGGGCGTGAGCAGTTCTTC.

In DNA, the CDR3 is TGCGCCAGCAGCTTTGAGGACAGGGGGCTGGAGCAGTACTTC. It is translated as CASSFEDRGLEQYF. V gene TRBV5-1 combines with J gene TRBJ2-7; 11 bases agree with TRBD1. Germline CDR1 SGHRS, CDR2 YFSETQ. The CDR3 spans 14 residues. The V segment lost 2 bases and the J segment 7 bases; nucleotides outside the gene matches: 5.

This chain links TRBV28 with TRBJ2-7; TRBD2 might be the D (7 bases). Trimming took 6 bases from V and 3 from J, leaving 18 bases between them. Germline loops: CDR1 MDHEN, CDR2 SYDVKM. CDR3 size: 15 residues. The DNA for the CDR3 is TGTGCCAGCAGACCCGAGGGGGGGCGATTCTACGAGCAGTACTTC. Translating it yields CASRPEGGRFYEQYF. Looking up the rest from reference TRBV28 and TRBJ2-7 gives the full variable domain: DVKVTQSSRYLVKRTGEKVFLECVQDMDHENMFWYRQDPGLGLRLIYFSYDVKMKEKGDIPEGYSVSREKKERFSLILESASTNQTSMYLCASRPEGGRFYEQYFGPGTRLTVT.

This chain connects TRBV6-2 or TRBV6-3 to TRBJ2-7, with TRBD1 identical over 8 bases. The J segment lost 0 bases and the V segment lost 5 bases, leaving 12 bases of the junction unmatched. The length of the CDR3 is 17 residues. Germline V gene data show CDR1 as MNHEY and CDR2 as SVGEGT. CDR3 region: CASSIPGQVRSSYEQYF. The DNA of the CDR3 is TGTGCCAGCAGTATCCCGGGACAGGTAAGGAGCTCCTACGAGCAGTACTTC.